A single TCR beta chain is shown here with its context. V lost 0 bases, J lost 2 bases, and 4 bases stayed unmatched. The CDR3 loop spans 16 amino acids. Germline loops: CDR1 LGHDT, CDR2 YNNKEL (reference sequence). This record belongs to a study of control samples from healthy donors and cancer patients. The assay was immunoSEQ multiplex PCR, and TCRdb's table has in-frame clones only and misses some. The sample shows under 20,000 clones, about 86% of them seen only once. This chain uses TRBV3-1 (or the pseudogene TRBV3-2) with TRBJ2-1; 7 bases match TRBD2. This sequence was found in a woman in her 70s with colorectal cancer. Sequences were obtained from PBMCs. In DNA, the CDR3 is TGTGCCAGCAGCCAAGACGGTCGGGGGGCCTACAATGAGCAGTTCTTC. Its protein product is CASSQDGRGAYNEQFF.